Described below is a single T cell receptor (beta chain) sequence and its context. This clonotype was observed a few times. This clone's antigen is unknown. No base quality values were provided; no much bigger clone lies one nucleotide off. The donors were roughly 39 Caucasian individuals from Russia, aged roughly 6 to 100 years, who were systemically healthy. Each donor gave 8 to 10 milliliters of peripheral blood, collected into EDTA-treated Vacutainer tubes. PBMCs were isolated by Ficoll-Paque density-gradient centrifugation, with at least 7 million obtained per sample. Total RNA was extracted from PBMCs with Trizol reagent, with at least 6 micrograms obtained per sample. The percentages of naive CD45RAhigh/CD27high T cells were determined by flow cytometry on a PBMC aliquot from every donor. The source of the sample is a study of blood T cells in healthy people across ages (dated by TCRdb to the mid-2010s). Turning to the overall study: Template switching captured roughly one uniquely barcoded TCR beta cDNA molecule per two T cells in model experiments. To track age-related changes in TCR beta repertoire diversity, the study relied on deep sequencing normalized with unique cDNA molecular identifiers. Donors were grouped into four age groups: young (average approximately 16 years), middle-aged (roughly 38), aged (around 60) and long-lived (approximately 82). To avoid experimental bias, donors of different ages were randomly spread across the sequencing lanes. Using the same blood draw, the study looked at two additional independent replicas of 1 million unique cDNA reads for two donors, one aged 18 to 30 and the other aged 80 or older. Summary of the overall study and its limitations: Observed TCR beta diversity per million T cells fell roughly linearly with age, and a significant reduction was already apparent by age approximately 40. Because profiling used bulk unsorted PBMCs, naive and antigen-experienced compartments could not be compared conclusively. Compared with the aged group, more naive CD4+ T cells, fewer expanded clones and increased TCR diversity were shown by the long-lived group, suggesting age selection. Estimates of total diversity based on one million sequenced T cells were regarded as lower bounds and as underestimates. A strong correlation was found between observed TCR beta diversity and the percentage of naive T cells measured by flow cytometry. Because the CMV infection status of the donors was unknown, age-related changes in expanded clonotypes may potentially have been confounded.

Library prep was done by 5' RACE. The sample was run on an Illumina HiSeq 2500. A second roughly 7 to 11 cycle PCR used a sample-barcoded 5' primer and a J-beta primer mix. A unique molecular identifier was introduced onto each TCR beta cDNA molecule by a template-switch 5' adaptor carrying 12 random nucleotides. Each sample yielded at least 3 million CDR3-containing paired-end reads. First-strand cDNA was synthesized from all RNA with the Mint cDNA synthesis kit, primed by a TRBC-specific oligonucleotide. After uracil-DNA glycosylase treatment, a first 18-cycle PCR used universal primers M1SS and BC2_uni_R on all cDNA. In the original analysis: For normalization, 1 million high-quality reads were randomly selected from each sample, with every read carrying a distinct molecular identifier. Reads sharing molecular identifiers were discarded rather than binned into consensus sequences. CDR3 identification, clonotype clustering and error correction used MiTCR with a Q25 quality threshold and the strictest error-elimination algorithm. A nonparametric unseen species model using Euler transformation provided a lower-bound estimate of total TCR beta diversity. The public reads were reanalyzed by TCRdb: fastp trimming at Q25, MiXCR alignment, in-frame beta chains only. Rows merge per CDR3 protein into single entries with the most common DNA and genes. It is TCRdb's table, rather than the study itself, that gives the V and J calls and clone size. This sample has about 970,000 distinct CDR3 sequences in its table, and roughly 51% of those were observed once. 20% to 25% of the sample comes from the top ten.

Taken from cysteine to phenylalanine, the CDR3 has 15 residues. CDR3 DNA only is kept here, 45 bases in frame from base 1. The CDR1 and CDR2 encoded by the germline V gene (reference sequence) are MNHEY and SMNVEV. V lost 4 bases and J lost 4 bases, and the count of bases not matched to a germline gene is 2. The V and J segments used are TRBV27 and TRBJ2-3, with 13 central nucleotides matching TRBD2. This clonotype was sampled from a woman in her fifties or sixties in good health. The material sequenced was blood. The CDR3 is CASSWTSGRSDTQYF. The DNA sequence reads TGTGCCAGCAGTTGGACTAGCGGGAGATCAGATACGCAGTATTTT.